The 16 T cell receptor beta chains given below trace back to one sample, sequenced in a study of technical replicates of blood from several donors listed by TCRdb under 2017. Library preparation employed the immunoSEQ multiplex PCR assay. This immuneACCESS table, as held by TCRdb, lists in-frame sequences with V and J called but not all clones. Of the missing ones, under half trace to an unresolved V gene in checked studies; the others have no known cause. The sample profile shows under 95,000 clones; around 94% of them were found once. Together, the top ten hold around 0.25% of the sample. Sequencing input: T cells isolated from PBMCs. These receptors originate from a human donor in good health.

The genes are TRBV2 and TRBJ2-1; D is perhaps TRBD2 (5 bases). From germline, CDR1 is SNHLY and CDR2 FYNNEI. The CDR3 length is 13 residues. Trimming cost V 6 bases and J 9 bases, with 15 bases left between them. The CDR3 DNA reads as TGTGCCAGCAGCCCGGCTAGCCGTGGTGAGCAGTTCTTC. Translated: CASSPASRGEQFF.

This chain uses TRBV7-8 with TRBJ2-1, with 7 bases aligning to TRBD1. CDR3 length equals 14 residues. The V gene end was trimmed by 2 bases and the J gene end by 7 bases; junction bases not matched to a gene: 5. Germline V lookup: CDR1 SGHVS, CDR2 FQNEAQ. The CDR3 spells CASSLYRGVNEQFF. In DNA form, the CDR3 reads TGTGCCAGCAGCTTATACAGGGGTGTAAATGAGCAGTTCTTC.

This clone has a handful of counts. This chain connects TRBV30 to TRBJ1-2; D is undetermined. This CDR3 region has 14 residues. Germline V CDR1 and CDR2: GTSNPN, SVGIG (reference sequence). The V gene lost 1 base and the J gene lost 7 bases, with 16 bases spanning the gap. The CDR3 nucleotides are TGTGCCTGGAGTGCAGGAGGGAGATCAAGTGGCTACACCTTC. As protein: CAWSAGGRSSGYTF.

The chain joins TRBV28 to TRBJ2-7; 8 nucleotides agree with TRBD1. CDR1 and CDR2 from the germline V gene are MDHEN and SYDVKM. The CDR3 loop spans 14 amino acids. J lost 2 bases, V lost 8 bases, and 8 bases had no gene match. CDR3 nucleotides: TGTGCCAGCTACGGACAGGGTTCCCCCTACGAGCAGTACTTC. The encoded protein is CASYGQGSPYEQYF.

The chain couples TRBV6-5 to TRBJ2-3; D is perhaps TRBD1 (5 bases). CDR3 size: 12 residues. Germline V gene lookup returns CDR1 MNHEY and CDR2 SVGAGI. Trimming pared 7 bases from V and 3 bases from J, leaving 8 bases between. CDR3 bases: TGTGCCAGCAAGAAGGGGACAGATACGCAGTATTTT. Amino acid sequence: CASKKGTDTQYF.

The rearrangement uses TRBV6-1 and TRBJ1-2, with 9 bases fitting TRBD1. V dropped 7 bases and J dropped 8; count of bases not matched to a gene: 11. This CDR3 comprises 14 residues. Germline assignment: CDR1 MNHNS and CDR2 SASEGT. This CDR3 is CASTELGQGSGYTF. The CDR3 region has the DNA TGTGCCAGCACAGAACTGGGACAGGGTAGCGGCTACACCTTC.

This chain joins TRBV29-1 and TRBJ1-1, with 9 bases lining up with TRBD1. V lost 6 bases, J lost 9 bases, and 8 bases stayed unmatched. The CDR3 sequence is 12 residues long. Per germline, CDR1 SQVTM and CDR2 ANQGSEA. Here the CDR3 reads CSVDRGPTKAFF. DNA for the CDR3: TGCAGCGTGGACAGGGGTCCTACTAAAGCTTTCTTT.

CDR3 loop: CASIYRGGALNNEQFF. As DNA, the CDR3 is TGTGCCAGCATCTACCGCGGGGGGGCGTTAAACAATGAGCAGTTCTTC. This chain joins TRBV6-6 and TRBJ2-1, with 9 nucleotides matching TRBD2. The V segment lost 7 bases and the J segment 5 bases; nucleotides outside the gene matches: 12. Germline lookup yields CDR1 MNHNY and CDR2 SVGAGI (reference sequence). The CDR3 totals 16 residues.

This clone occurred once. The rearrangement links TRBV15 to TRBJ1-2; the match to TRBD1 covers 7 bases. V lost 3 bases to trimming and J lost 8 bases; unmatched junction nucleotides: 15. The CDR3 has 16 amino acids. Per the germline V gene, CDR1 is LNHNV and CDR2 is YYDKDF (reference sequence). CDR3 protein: CATSRAGQEPARGYTF. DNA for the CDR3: TGTGCCACCAGCAGGGCTGGACAGGAGCCGGCTCGAGGCTACACCTTC.

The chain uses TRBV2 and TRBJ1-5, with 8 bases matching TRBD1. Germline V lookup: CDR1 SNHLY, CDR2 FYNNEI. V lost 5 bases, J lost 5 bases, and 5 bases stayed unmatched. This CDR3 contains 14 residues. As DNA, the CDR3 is TGTGCCAGCAGTAAAACAGGGGGATATCAGCCCCAGCATTTT. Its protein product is CASSKTGGYQPQHF. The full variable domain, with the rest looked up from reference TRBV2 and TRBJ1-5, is EPEVTQTPSHQVTQMGQEVILRCVPISNHLYFYWYRQILGQKVEFLVSFYNNEISEKSEIFDDQFSVERPDGSNFTLKIRSTKLEDSAMYFCASSKTGGYQPQHFGDGTRLSIL.

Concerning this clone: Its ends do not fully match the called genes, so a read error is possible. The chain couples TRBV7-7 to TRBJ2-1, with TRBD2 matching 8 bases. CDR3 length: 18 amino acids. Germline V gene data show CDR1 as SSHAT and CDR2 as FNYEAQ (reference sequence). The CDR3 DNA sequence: TGTGCTAGCAGCTTAGGAGTATCAAGCGGGGGAGCCAACAATGAGCAGTTCTTC. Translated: CASSLGVSSGGANNEQFF.

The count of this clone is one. This CDR3 reads CASSLVSQGRHFTGELFF. CDR3 DNA sequence: TGCGCCAGCAGCTTGGTTAGCCAGGGCCGTCATTTTACCGGGGAGCTGTTTTTT. This chain links TRBV5-1 with TRBJ2-2, with D possibly TRBD1 on 5 matching bases. The CDR3 is 18 amino acids. The V and J ends lost 0 bases and 5 bases respectively, with 20 bases between them. Germline CDR1 and CDR2: SGHRS and YFSETQ.

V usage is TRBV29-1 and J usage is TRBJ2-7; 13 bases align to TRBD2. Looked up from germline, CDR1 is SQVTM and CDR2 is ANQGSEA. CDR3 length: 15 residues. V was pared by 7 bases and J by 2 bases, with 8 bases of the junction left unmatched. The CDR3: CSACGTSGVPYEQYF. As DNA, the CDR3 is TGCAGCGCCTGCGGGACTAGCGGGGTACCCTACGAGCAGTACTTC.

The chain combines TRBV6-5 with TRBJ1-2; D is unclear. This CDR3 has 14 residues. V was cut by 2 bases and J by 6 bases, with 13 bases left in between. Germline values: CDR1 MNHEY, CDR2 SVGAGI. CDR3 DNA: TGTGCCAGCAGTTACCAGCTAGGGAGAGATGGCTACACCTTC. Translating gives CASSYQLGRDGYTF.

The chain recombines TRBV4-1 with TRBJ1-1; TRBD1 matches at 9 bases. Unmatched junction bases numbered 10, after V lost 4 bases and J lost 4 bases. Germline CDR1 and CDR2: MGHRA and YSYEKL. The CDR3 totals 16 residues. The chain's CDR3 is CASSLFPDRGVTEAFF. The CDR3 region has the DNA TGCGCCAGCAGCCTATTCCCGGACAGGGGCGTCACTGAAGCTTTCTTT.

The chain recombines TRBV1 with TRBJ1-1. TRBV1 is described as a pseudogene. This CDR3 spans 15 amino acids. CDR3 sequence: CTSSQERGKGTEAFF. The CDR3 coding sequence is TGCACCAGCAGCCAAGAGCGGGGAAAGGGCACTGAAGCTTTCTTT.